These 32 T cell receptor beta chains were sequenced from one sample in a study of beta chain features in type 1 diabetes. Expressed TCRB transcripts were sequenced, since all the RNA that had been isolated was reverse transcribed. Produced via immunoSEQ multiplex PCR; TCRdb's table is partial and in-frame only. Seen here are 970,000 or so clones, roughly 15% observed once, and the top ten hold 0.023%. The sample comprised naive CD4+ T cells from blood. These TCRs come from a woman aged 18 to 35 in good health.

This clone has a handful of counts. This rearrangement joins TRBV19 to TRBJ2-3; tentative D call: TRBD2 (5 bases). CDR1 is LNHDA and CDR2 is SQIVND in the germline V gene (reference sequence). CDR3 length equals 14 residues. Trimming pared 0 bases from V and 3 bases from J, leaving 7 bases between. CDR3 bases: TGTGCCAGTAGTATAGATCCGGGGACAGATACGCAGTATTTT. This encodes CASSIDPGTDTQYF.

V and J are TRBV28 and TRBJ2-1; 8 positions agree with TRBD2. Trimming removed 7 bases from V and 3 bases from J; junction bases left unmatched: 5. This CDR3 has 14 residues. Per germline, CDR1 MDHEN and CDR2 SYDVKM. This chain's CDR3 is CASNGGGNYNEQFF. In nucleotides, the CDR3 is TGTGCCAGCAACGGCGGGGGGAACTACAATGAGCAGTTCTTC.

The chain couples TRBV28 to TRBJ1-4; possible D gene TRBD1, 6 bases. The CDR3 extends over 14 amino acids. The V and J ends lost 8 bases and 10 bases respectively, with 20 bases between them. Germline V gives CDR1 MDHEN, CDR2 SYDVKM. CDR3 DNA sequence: TGTGCCAGCGAATTCCCCGGGGGGGGCGGAAAACTGTTTTTT. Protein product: CASEFPGGGGKLFF.

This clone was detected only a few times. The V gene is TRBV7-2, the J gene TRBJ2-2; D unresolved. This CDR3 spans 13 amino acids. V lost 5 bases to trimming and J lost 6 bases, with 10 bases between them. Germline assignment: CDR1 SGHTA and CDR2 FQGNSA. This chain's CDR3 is CASSPRAAGELFF. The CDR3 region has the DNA TGTGCCAGCAGCCCTCGGGCCGCCGGGGAGCTGTTTTTT.

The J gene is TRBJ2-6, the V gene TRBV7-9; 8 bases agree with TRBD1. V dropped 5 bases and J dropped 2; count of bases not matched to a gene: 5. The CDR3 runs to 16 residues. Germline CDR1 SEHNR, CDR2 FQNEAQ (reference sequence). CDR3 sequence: CASSQTQGAGANVLTF. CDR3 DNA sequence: TGTGCCAGCAGCCAAACACAGGGGGCTGGGGCCAACGTCCTGACTTTC.

CDR3 protein: CASSASPGGTRTDTQYF. The CDR3 region has the DNA TGTGCCAGCAGCGCATCGCCAGGGGGGACTCGCACAGATACGCAGTATTTT. The V and J genes are TRBV9 and TRBJ2-3; TRBD1 might be the D (7 bases). The CDR3 consists of 17 residues. Germline CDR1 and CDR2: SGDLS and YYNGEE. Trimming pared 3 bases from V and 1 base from J, leaving 18 bases between.

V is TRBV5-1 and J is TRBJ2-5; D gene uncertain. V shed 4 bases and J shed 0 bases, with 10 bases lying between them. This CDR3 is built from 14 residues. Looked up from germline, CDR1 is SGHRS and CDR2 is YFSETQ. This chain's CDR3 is CASSPALDQETQYF. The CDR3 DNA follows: TGCGCCAGCAGCCCTGCTCTGGACCAAGAGACCCAGTACTTC.

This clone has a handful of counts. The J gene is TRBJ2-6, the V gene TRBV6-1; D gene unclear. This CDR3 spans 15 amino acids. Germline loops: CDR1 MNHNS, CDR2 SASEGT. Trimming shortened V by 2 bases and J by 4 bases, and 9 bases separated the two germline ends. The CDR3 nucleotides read TGTGCCAGCAGTGAACACCTCCGGGGGGCCAACGTCCTGACTTTC. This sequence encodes CASSEHLRGANVLTF.

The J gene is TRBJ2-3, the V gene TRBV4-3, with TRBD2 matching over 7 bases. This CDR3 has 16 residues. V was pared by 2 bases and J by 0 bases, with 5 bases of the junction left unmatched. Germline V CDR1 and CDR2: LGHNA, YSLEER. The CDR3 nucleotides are TGCGCCAGCAGCCAACAAGCGGGGCCGAGCACAGATACGCAGTATTTT. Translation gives CASSQQAGPSTDTQYF.

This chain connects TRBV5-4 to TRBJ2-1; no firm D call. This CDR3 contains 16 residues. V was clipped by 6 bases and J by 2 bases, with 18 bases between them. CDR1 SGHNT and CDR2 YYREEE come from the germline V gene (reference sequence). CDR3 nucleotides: TGTGCCAGCATCCTTTTGTTGGCTAGACCCTACAATGAGCAGTTCTTC. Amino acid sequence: CASILLLARPYNEQFF.

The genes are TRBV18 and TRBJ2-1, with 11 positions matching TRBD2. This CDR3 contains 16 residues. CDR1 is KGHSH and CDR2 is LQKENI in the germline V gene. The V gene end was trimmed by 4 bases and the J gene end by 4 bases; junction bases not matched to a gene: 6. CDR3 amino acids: CASSQAGTSGYNEQFF. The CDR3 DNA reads TGTGCCAGCTCACAAGCCGGGACTAGCGGTTACAATGAGCAGTTCTTC.

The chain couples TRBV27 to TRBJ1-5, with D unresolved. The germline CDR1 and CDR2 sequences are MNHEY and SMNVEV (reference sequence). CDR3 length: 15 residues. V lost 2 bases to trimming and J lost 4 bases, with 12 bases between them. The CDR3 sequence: CASSLLGGFNQPQHF. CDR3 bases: TGTGCCAGCAGTTTACTCGGCGGGTTTAATCAGCCCCAGCATTTT.

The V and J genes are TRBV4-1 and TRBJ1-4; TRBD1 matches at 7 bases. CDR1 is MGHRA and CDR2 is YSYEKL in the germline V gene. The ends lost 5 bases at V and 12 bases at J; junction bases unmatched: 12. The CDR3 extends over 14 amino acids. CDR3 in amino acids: CASSERGPGSELFF. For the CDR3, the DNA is TGCGCCAGCAGCGAAAGGGGGCCGGGATCGGAACTGTTTTTT.

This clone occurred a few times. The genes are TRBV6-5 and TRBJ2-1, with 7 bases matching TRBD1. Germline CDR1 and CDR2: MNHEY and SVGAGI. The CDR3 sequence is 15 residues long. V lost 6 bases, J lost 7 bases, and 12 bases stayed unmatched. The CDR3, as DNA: TGTGCCAGCAGGCCACGACAGGGTATGATTAATGAGCAGTTCTTC. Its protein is CASRPRQGMINEQFF.

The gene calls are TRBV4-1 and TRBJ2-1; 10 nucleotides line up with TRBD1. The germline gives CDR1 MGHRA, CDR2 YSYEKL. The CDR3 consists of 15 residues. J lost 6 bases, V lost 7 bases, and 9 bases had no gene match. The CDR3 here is CASTRKGQGSNEQFF. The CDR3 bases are TGCGCCAGCACCAGAAAGGGACAGGGGAGCAATGAGCAGTTCTTC.

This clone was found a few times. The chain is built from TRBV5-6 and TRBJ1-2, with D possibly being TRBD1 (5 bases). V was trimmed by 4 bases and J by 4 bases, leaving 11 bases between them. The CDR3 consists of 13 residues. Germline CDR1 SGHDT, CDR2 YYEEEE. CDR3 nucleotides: TGTGCCAGCAGCCCCGGGACGGTCTATGGCTACACCTTC. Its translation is CASSPGTVYGYTF.

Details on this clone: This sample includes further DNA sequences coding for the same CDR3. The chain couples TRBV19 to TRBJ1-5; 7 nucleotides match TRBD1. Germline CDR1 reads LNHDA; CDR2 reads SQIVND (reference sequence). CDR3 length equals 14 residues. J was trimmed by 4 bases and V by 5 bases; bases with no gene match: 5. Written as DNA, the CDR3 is TGTGCCAGTAGTCGAGGGACAGCTAATCAGCCCCAGCATTTT. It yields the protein CASSRGTANQPQHF.

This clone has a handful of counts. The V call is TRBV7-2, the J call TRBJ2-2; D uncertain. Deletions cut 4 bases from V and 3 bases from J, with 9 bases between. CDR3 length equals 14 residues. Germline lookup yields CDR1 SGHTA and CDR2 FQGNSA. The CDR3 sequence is CASSSVGYTGELFF. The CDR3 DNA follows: TGTGCCAGCAGCTCCGTGGGGTACACCGGGGAGCTGTTTTTT.

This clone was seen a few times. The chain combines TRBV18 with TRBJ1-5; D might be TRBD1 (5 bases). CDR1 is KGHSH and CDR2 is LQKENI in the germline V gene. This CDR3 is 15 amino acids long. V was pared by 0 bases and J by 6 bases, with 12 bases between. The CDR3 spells CASSPPQGVGQPQHF. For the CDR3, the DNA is TGTGCCAGCTCACCACCGCAAGGGGTTGGTCAGCCCCAGCATTTT.

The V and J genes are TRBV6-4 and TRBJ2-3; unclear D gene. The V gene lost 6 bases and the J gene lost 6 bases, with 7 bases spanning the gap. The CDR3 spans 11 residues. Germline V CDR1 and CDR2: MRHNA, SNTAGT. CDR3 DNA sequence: TGTGCCAGCAGCCCCCCGGATACGCAGTATTTT. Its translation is CASSPPDTQYF.

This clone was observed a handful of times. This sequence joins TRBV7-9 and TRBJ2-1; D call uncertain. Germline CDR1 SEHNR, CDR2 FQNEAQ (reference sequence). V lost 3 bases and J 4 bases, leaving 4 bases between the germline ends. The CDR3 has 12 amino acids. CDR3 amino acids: CASSFTYNEQFF. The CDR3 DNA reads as TGTGCCAGCAGCTTTACGTACAATGAGCAGTTCTTC. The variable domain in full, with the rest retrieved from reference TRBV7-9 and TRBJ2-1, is DTGVSQNPRHKITKRGQNVTFRCDPISEHNRLYWYRQTLGQGPEFLTYFQNEAQLEKSRLLSDRFSAERPKGSFSTLEIQRTEQGDSAMYLCASSFTYNEQFFGPGTRLTVL.

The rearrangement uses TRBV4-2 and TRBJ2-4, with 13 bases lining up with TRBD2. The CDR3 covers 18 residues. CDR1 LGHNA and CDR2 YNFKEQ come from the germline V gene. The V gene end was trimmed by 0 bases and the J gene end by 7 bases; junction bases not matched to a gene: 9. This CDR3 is CASSQELAGGPERNIQYF. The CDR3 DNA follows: TGTGCCAGCAGCCAAGAACTAGCGGGAGGGCCCGAGAGGAACATTCAGTACTTC.

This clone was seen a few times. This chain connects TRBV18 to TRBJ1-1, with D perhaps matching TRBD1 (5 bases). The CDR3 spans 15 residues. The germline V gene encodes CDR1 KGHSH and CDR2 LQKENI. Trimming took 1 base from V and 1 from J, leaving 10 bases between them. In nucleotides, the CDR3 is TGTGCCAGCTCACCACTAGGGGTCCCGAACACTGAAGCTTTCTTT. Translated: CASSPLGVPNTEAFF. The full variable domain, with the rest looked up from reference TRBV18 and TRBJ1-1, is NAGVMQNPRHLVRRRGQEARLRCSPMKGHSHVYWYRQLPEEGLKFMVYLQKENIIDESGMPKERFSAEFPKEGPSILRIQQVVRGDSAAYFCASSPLGVPNTEAFFGQGTRLTVV.

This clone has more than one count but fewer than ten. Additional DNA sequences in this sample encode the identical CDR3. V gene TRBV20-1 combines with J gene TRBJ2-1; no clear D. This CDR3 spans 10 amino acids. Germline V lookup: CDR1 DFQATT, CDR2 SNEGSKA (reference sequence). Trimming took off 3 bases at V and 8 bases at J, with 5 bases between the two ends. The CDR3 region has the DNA TGCAGTGCTAGTGGGGATGAGCAGTTCTTC. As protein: CSASGDEQFF.

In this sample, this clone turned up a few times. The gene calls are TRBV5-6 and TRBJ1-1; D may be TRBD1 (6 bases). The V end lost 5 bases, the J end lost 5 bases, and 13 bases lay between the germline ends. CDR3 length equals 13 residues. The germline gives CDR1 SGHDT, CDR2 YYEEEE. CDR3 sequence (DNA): TGTGCCAGCAGTTCTTGGAGGGGGACTGAAGCTTTCTTT. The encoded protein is CASSSWRGTEAFF.

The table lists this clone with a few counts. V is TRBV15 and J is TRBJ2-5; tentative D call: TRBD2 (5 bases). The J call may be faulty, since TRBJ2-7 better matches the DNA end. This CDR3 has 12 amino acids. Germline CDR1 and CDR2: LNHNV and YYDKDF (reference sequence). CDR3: CATSPEGYEQYF. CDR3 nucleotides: TGTGCCACCAGCCCTGAGGGCTACGAGCAGTACTTC.

The chain's CDR3 is CASSAEDLRSTDTQYF. The DNA for the CDR3 is TGTGCCAGCAGCGCCGAGGACCTACGGAGCACAGATACGCAGTATTTT. The rearrangement joins TRBV2 to TRBJ2-3, with D unclear. With 6 bases removed from V and 0 bases from J, the gap between germline ends came to 16 bases. Germline loops: CDR1 SNHLY, CDR2 FYNNEI. The length of the CDR3 is 16 residues.

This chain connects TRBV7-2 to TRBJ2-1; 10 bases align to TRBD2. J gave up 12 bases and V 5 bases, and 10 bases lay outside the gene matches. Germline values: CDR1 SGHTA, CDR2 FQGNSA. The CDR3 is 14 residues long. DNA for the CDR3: TGTGCCAGCAGCCCTAGGACTAGCGGAACTGTGCAGTTCTTC. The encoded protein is CASSPRTSGTVQFF.

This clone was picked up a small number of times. CDR3 in amino acids: CASSQDLARTGELFF. For the CDR3, the DNA is TGCGCCAGCAGCCAGGATCTAGCGCGGACCGGGGAGCTGTTTTTT. The chain recombines TRBV4-3 with TRBJ2-2; D perhaps matches TRBD2 (6 bases). Germline V gene lookup returns CDR1 LGHNA and CDR2 YSLEER. CDR3 length: 15 residues. Trimming cost V 3 bases and J 5 bases, with 13 bases left between them.

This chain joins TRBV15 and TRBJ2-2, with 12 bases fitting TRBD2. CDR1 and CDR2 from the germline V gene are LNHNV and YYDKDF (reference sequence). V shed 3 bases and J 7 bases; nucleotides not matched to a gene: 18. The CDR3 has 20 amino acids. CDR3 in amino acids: CATSRPLGTGLAGIIGELFF. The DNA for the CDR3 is TGTGCCACCAGCAGGCCGTTGGGCACGGGACTAGCGGGTATAATCGGGGAGCTGTTTTTT.

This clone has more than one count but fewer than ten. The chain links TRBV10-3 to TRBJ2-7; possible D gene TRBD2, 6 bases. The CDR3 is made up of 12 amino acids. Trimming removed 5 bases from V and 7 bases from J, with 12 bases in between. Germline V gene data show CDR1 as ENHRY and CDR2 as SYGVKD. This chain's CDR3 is CAISSPSEEQYF. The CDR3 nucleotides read TGTGCCATCAGTTCTCCTAGCGAGGAGCAGTACTTC.

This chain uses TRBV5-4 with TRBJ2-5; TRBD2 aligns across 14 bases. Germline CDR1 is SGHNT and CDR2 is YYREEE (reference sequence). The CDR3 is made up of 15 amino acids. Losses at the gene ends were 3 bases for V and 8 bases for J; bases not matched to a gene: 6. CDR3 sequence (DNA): TGTGCCAGCAGCTGGGGGACTAGCGGGAGTTTAACCCAGTACTTC. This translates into CASSWGTSGSLTQYF.